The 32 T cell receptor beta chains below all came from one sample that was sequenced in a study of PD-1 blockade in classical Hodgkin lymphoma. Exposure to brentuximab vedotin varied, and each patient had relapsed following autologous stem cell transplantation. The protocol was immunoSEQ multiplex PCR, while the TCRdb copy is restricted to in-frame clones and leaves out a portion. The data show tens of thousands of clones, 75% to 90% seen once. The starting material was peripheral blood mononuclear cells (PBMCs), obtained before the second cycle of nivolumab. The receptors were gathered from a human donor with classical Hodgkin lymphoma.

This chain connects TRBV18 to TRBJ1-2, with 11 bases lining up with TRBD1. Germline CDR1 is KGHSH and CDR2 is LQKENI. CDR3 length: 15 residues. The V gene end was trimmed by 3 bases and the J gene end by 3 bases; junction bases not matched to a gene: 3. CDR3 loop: CASSPGTGGDYGYTF. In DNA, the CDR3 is TGTGCCAGCTCACCTGGGACAGGGGGTGACTATGGCTACACCTTC.

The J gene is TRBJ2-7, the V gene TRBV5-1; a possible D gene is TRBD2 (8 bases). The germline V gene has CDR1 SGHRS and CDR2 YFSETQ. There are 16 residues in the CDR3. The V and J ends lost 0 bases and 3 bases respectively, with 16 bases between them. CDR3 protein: CASSLAEGAGGYEQYF. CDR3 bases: TGCGCCAGCAGCTTGGCCGAGGGGGCGGGAGGCTACGAGCAGTACTTC.

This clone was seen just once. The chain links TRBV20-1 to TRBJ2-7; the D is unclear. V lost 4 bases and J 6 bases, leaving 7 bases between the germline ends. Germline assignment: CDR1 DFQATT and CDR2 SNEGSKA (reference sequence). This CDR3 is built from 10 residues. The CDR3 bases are TGCAGTGCTAAGTTGGCCGAGCAGTACTTC. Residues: CSAKLAEQYF.

The DNA for the CDR3 is TGTGCCAGCAGTTTACGCCCACACAATCAGCCCCAGCATTTT. This translates into CASSLRPHNQPQHF. The chain has TRBV27 and TRBJ1-5; D unresolved. V gave up 2 bases and J gave up 3 bases, with 8 bases separating them. The CDR3 sequence is 14 residues long. CDR1 and CDR2 from the germline V gene are MNHEY and SMNVEV (reference sequence).

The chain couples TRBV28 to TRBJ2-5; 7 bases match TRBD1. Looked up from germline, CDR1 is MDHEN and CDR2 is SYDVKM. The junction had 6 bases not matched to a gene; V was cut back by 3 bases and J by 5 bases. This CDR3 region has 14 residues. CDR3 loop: CASSLTGSAETQYF. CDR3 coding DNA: TGTGCCAGCAGTTTGACAGGGAGTGCGGAGACCCAGTACTTC. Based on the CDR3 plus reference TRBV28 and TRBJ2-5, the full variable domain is DVKVTQSSRYLVKRTGEKVFLECVQDMDHENMFWYRQDPGLGLRLIYFSYDVKMKEKGDIPEGYSVSREKKERFSLILESASTNQTSMYLCASSLTGSAETQYFGPGTRLLVL.

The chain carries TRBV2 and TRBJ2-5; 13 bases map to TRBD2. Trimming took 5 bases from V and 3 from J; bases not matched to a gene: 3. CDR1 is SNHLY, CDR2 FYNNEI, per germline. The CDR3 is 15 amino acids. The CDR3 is CASSPGTSGKETQYF. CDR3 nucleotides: TGTGCCAGCAGTCCAGGGACTAGCGGGAAAGAGACCCAGTACTTC.

CDR3 in DNA: TGTGCCAGCAAGGCCATCGGGACAGGGGGATCCGAGCAGTACTTC. Its translation is CASKAIGTGGSEQYF. V is TRBV6-1 and J is TRBJ2-7; 11 bases match TRBD1. The CDR3 is 15 amino acids. V lost 7 bases, J lost 6 bases, and 11 bases stayed unmatched. Germline V gives CDR1 MNHNS, CDR2 SASEGT.

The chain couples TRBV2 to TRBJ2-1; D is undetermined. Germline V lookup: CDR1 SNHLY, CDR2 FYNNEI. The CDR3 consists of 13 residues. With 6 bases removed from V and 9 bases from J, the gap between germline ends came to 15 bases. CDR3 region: CASRKASSGEQFF. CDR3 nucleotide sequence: TGTGCCAGCAGGAAGGCCAGTTCGGGTGAGCAGTTCTTC.

CDR3 bases: TGTGCCAGTAGTATGGGTAGCTCTAGCGGGATTCGCACAGATACGCAGTATTTT. Translated: CASSMGSSSGIRTDTQYF. The chain carries TRBV19 and TRBJ2-3; 9 bases match TRBD2. The CDR3 is 18 residues long. Germline CDR1 reads LNHDA; CDR2 reads SQIVND (reference sequence). J was trimmed by 1 base and V by 3 bases; bases with no gene match: 11.

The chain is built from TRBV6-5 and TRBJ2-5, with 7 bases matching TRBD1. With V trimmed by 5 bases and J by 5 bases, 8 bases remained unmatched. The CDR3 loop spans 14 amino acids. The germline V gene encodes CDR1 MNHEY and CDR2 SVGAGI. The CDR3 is CASSKGQVGETQYF. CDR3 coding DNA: TGTGCCAGCAGTAAAGGACAGGTCGGGGAGACCCAGTACTTC.

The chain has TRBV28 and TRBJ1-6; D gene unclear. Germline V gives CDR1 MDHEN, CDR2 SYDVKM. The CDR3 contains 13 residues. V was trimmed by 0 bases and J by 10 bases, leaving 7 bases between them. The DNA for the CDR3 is TGTGCCAGCAGTTTATGGGGGAACTCACCCCTCCACTTT. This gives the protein CASSLWGNSPLHF.

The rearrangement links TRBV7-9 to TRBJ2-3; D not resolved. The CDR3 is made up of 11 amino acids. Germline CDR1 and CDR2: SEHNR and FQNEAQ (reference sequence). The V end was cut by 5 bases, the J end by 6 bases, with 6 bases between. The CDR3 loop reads CASSVGDTQYF. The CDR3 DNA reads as TGTGCCAGCAGCGTGGGTGATACGCAGTATTTT.

The CDR3 protein is CAISESAQGQNIQYF. In DNA form, the CDR3 reads TGTGCCATCAGTGAGTCGGCCCAGGGCCAAAACATTCAGTACTTC. The chain recombines TRBV10-3 with TRBJ2-4; D might be TRBD1 (5 bases). Germline V gene data show CDR1 as ENHRY and CDR2 as SYGVKD. V was clipped by 0 bases and J by 5 bases, with 11 bases between them. This CDR3 comprises 15 residues.

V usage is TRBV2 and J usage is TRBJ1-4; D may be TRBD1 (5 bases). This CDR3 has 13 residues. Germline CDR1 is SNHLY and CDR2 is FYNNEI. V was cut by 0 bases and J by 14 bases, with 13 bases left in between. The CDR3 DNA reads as TGTGCCAGCAGTGAAGCGCCCCGGGGGTTGCTGTTTTTT. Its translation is CASSEAPRGLLFF.

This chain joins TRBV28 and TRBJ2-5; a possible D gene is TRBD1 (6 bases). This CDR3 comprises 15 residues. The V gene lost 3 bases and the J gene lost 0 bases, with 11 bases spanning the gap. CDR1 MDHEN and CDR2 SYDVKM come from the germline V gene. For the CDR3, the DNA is TGTGCCAGCAGTTTCTTCGGACAGAACCAAGAGACCCAGTACTTC. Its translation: CASSFFGQNQETQYF.

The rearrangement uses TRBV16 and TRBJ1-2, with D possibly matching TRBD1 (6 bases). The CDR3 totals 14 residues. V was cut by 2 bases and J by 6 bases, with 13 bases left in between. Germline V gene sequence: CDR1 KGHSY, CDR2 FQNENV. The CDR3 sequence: CASSQNSGVHGYTF. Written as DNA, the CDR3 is TGTGCCAGCAGCCAAAATTCAGGGGTCCATGGCTACACCTTC. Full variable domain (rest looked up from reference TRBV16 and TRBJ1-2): GEEVAQTPKHLVRGEGQKAKLYCAPIKGHSYVFWYQQVLKNEFKFLISFQNENVFDETGMPKERFSAKCLPNSPCSLEIQATKLEDSAVYFCASSQNSGVHGYTFGSGTRLTVV.

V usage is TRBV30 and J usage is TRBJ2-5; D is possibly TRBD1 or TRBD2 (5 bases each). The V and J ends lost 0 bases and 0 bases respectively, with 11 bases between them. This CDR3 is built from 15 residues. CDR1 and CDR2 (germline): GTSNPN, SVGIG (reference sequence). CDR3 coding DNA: TGTGCCTGGAGTGTATACGGGGCCTACCAAGAGACCCAGTACTTC. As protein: CAWSVYGAYQETQYF.

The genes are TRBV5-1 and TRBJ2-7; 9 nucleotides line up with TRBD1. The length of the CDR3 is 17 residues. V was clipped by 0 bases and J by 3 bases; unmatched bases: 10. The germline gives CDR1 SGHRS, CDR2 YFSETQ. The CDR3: CASSLDQQGAHVYEQYF. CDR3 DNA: TGCGCCAGCAGCTTGGACCAACAGGGGGCGCATGTCTACGAGCAGTACTTC.

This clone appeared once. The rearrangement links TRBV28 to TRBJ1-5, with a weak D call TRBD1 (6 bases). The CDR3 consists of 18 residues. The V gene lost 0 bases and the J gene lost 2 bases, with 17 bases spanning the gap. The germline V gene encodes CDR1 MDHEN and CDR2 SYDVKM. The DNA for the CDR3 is TGTGCCAGCAGTTTATGGAGCCGGGACAACCTTCGCAATCAGCCCCAGCATTTT. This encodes CASSLWSRDNLRNQPQHF.

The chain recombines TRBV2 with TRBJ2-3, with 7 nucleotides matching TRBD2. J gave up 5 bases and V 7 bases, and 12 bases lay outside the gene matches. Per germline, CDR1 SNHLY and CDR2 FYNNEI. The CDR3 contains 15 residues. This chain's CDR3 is CASNQGGLVIDTQYF. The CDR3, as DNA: TGTGCCAGCAATCAGGGTGGACTAGTCATAGATACGCAGTATTTT.

The chain's CDR3 is CASSQGSGSSGELFF. In DNA form, the CDR3 reads TGCGCCAGCAGCCAAGGGAGCGGGAGTTCCGGGGAGCTGTTTTTT. The rearrangement uses TRBV4-1 and TRBJ2-2; 8 bases match TRBD2. Per germline, CDR1 MGHRA and CDR2 YSYEKL. The length of the CDR3 is 15 residues. V shed 1 base and J 6 bases; nucleotides not matched to a gene: 4.

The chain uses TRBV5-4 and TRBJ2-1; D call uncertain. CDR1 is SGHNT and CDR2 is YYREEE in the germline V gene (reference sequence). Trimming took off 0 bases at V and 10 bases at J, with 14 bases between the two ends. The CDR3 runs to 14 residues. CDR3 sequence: CASSLAVANREQFF. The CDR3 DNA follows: TGTGCCAGCAGCTTGGCCGTCGCGAATAGGGAGCAGTTCTTC.

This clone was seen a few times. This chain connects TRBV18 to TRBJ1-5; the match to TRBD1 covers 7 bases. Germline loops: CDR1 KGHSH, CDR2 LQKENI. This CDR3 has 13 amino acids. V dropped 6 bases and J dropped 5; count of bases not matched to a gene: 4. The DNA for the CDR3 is TGTGCCAGCTCTCCGGGACAGTATCAGCCCCAGCATTTT. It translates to CASSPGQYQPQHF.

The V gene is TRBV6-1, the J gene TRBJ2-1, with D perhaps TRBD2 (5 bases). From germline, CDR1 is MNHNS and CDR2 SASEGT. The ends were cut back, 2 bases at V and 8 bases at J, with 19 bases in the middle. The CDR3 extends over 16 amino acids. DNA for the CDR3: TGTGCCAGCAGTGAACGTCCCCGGCTAGCAGTCGATGAGCAGTTCTTC. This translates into CASSERPRLAVDEQFF.

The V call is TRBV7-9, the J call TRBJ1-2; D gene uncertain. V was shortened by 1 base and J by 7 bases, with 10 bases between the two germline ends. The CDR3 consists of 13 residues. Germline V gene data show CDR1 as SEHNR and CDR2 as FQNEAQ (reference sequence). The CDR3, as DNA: TGTGCCAGCAGCTTAGGGGTATCGGGTGGCTACACCTTC. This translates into CASSLGVSGGYTF.

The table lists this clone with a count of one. CDR3 region: CASSEGRNPGQPQHF. The CDR3 bases are TGTGCCAGCAGTGAAGGGAGAAATCCGGGTCAGCCCCAGCATTTT. The chain recombines TRBV2 with TRBJ1-5; D uncertain. There are 15 residues in the CDR3. V lost 1 base and J lost 6, with 13 bases in between. Germline V CDR1 and CDR2: SNHLY, FYNNEI.

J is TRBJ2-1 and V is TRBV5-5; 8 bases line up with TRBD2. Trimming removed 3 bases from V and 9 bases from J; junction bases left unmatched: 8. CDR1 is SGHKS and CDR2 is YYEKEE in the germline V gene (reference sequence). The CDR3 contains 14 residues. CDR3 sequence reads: CASSWFSGTGEQFF. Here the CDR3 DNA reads TGTGCCAGCAGCTGGTTTAGCGGGACCGGTGAGCAGTTCTTC.

The CDR3 is CASSATGTGYGYTF. In nucleotides, the CDR3 is TGTGCCAGCAGTGCCACCGGGACAGGGTATGGCTACACCTTC. The chain has TRBV7-9 and TRBJ1-2, with 9 bases aligning to TRBD1. Germline values: CDR1 SEHNR, CDR2 FQNEAQ (reference sequence). The CDR3 extends over 14 amino acids. Trimming at V came to 6 bases and at J to 5 bases, leaving 7 bases not matched to a gene.

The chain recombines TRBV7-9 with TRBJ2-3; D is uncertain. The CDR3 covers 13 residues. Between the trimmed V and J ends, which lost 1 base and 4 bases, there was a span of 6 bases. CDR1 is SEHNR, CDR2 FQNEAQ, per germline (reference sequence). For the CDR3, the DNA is TGTGCCAGCAGCTTAGATCTTCCAGATACGCAGTATTTT. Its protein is CASSLDLPDTQYF.

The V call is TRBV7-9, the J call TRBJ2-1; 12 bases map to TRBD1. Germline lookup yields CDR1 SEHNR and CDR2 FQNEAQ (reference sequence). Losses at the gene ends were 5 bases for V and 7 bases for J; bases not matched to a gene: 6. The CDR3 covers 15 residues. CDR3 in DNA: TGTGCCAGCAGCGCGGGACAGGGGGCGCTGAATGAGCAGTTCTTC. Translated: CASSAGQGALNEQFF.

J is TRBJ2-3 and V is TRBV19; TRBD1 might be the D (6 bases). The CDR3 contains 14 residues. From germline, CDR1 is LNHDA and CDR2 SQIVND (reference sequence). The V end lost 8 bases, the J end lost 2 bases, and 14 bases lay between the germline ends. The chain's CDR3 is CASRTDSITDTQYF. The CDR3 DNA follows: TGTGCCAGTCGGACGGACAGCATCACAGATACGCAGTATTTT.

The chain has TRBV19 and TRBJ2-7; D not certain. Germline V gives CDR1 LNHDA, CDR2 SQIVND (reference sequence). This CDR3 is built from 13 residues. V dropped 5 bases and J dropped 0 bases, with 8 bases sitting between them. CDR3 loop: CASSPGSSYEQYF. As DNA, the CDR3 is TGTGCCAGTAGTCCCGGAAGCTCCTACGAGCAGTACTTC.